These T cell receptor beta chains were read from a single sample in a study of shared clonotypes between healthy human individuals. The repertoire was sequenced with immunoSEQ multiplex PCR; TCRdb's copy has only in-frame clones and lacks some. The table shows about a million clones, with 60% to 85% occurring only once. Sequencing was carried out using memory CD4+ T cells from PBMCs. The receptor source for this set is a man younger than 35 in good health. Some clones in this sample may be carry-over from other donors' samples. Both conserved end residues are part of each CDR3. Fields, in order: V gene, J gene, clone size, D gene, CDR3 DNA, CDR3 protein. A D gene is named only where the DNA matches it firmly. Only some rows state a clone size, as once, few, many or a class for expanded clones.

v_gene: TRBV4-2; j_gene: TRBJ2-2; abundance: -; d_gene: TRBD2; CDR3nt: TGTGCCAGCAGCCCCTTAACAGGGCGGGAGGTAACCGGGGAGCTGTTTTTT; CDR3aa: CASSPLTGREVTGELFF
v_gene: TRBV2; j_gene: TRBJ2-7; abundance: -; d_gene: -; CDR3nt: TGTGCCAGCAGTTATCCAGGGGCCCACGAGCAGTACTTC; CDR3aa: CASSYPGAHEQYF
v_gene: TRBV28; j_gene: TRBJ1-2; abundance: -; d_gene: -; CDR3nt: TGTGCCAGCAGTTTACCTCCCCCCCTGGGGGGAATGTATGGCTACACCTTC; CDR3aa: CASSLPPPLGGMYGYTF
v_gene: TRBV28; j_gene: TRBJ1-3; abundance: -; d_gene: -; CDR3nt: TGTGCCAGCACCATCCCGGGGAGAGGAAACACCATATATTTT; CDR3aa: CASTIPGRGNTIYF
v_gene: TRBV30; j_gene: TRBJ1-4; abundance: -; d_gene: -; CDR3nt: TGTGCCTGGAGCGGACCGGGACGGGCAAATGAAAAACTGTTTTTT; CDR3aa: CAWSGPGRANEKLFF
v_gene: TRBV7-7; j_gene: TRBJ2-5; abundance: -; d_gene: -; CDR3nt: TGTGCCAGCAGCTTACGCAGGGGAGAGTTAGAGACCCAGTACTTC; CDR3aa: CASSLRRGELETQYF
v_gene: TRBV14; j_gene: TRBJ2-7; abundance: -; d_gene: -; CDR3nt: TGTGCCAGCAGCCAAGGGAGCGGGACAGGTACCTACGAGCAGTACTTC; CDR3aa: CASSQGSGTGTYEQYF
v_gene: TRBV6-6; j_gene: TRBJ1-3; abundance: few; d_gene: -; CDR3nt: TGTGCCAGCAGTTACGGGGCAGGAGCCACTGGAAACACCATATATTTT; CDR3aa: CASSYGAGATGNTIYF
v_gene: TRBV28; j_gene: TRBJ1-5; abundance: -; d_gene: -; CDR3nt: TGTGCCAGCAGTTTATGGCTAGTATCAAATCAGCCCCAGCATTTT; CDR3aa: CASSLWLVSNQPQHF
v_gene: TRBV7-2; j_gene: TRBJ1-2; abundance: -; d_gene: TRBD1; CDR3nt: TGTGCCAGCAGCTTAGCGTCTAGGGGGCATGGCTACACCTTC; CDR3aa: CASSLASRGHGYTF
v_gene: TRBV5-1; j_gene: TRBJ1-3; abundance: -; d_gene: TRBD1; CDR3nt: TGCGCCAGCAGCTTGGATACAGGGGCTGGAAACACCATATATTTT; CDR3aa: CASSLDTGAGNTIYF
v_gene: TRBV5-6; j_gene: TRBJ2-3; abundance: -; d_gene: -; CDR3nt: TGTGCCAGCAGCCGGATCCTGAGGCGAATCACAGATACGCAGTATTTT; CDR3aa: CASSRILRRITDTQYF